This T cell receptor beta chain was captured in a study of T cells in Graves' hyperthyroidism and ophthalmopathy. The CDR3 contains 16 residues. J was trimmed by 6 bases and V by 2 bases; bases with no gene match: 8. Germline loops: CDR1 MNHEY, CDR2 SMNVEV (reference sequence). Points from the study as a whole: Blood also carried most thyroid clonotypes expanded above 0.001.

Regions amplified from RNA transcripts were the TCR beta CDR3 regions. When the TCR CDR3 underwent first-round RT-PCR, the HTBI primer set was used. TCRdb reanalysed the multiplex PCR reads using MiXCR and keeps one entry per CDR3 protein. The sample carries 500,000 to 650,000 distinct CDR3 sequences, 13% to 15% recorded once. The sample holds many counts of this clonotype. Its antigen remains unknown. Stable disease denoted Graves' hyperthyroidism without ophthalmopathy progression within 18 months. In patients aged 18 to 65, hyperthyroidism was newly diagnosed, with duration under 2 months. Not enrolled were patients with uncontrolled infection, other autoimmune disease, pregnancy or lactation.

This chain links TRBV27 with TRBJ2-1; TRBD1 aligns across 9 bases. The sample consisted of blood. This TCR derives from a middle-aged woman with Graves' hyperthyroidism. CDR3 nucleotide sequence: TGTGCCAGCAGTTTAGGGGGGGGACAGGGAACCAATGAGCAGTTCTTC. Its protein product is CASSLGGGQGTNEQFF.